Listed here are 10 T cell receptor beta chains from one sample, sequenced in a study of Tregs in tolerant kidney transplant recipients. Generated by immunoSEQ multiplex PCR, the TCRdb table keeps only in-frame clones and is missing some. This sample has some 70,000 clones, with about 88% found just once. Source: CD4+ T cells from blood, taken before the transplant. The receptor set was obtained from a human donor who received a combined kidney and bone marrow transplant.

The chain is built from TRBV7-6 and TRBJ2-2; D is ambiguous. V was cut by 5 bases and J by 0 bases, with 10 bases left in between. The germline gives CDR1 SGHVS, CDR2 FNYEAQ. The CDR3 spans 15 residues. The CDR3 region has the DNA TGTGCCAGCAGCCGACGGAGCGCGAACACCGGGGAGCTGTTTTTT. Amino acids: CASSRRSANTGELFF.

The rearrangement joins TRBV19 to TRBJ2-1; D possibly corresponds to TRBD1 (6 bases). This CDR3 is 14 amino acids long. Trimming removed 7 bases from V and 10 bases from J, with 20 bases in between. The germline V gene encodes CDR1 LNHDA and CDR2 SQIVND (reference sequence). CDR3 in amino acids: CASKRGTAQQEQFF. The DNA for the CDR3 is TGTGCCAGTAAGAGGGGGACCGCTCAGCAGGAGCAGTTCTTC.

The chain recombines TRBV5-6 with TRBJ1-1; D is possibly TRBD1 (6 bases). CDR1 SGHDT and CDR2 YYEEEE come from the germline V gene. The ends were cut back, 5 bases at V and 4 bases at J, with 12 bases in the middle. The CDR3 has 13 residues. The CDR3 region has the DNA TGTGCCAGCAGTCTGGGGGGGGCCACTGAAGCTTTCTTT. Residues: CASSLGGATEAFF.

The chain links TRBV28 to TRBJ2-3; 11 nucleotides line up with TRBD2. CDR1 is MDHEN, CDR2 SYDVKM, per germline. V dropped 7 bases and J dropped 1; count of bases not matched to a gene: 10. The CDR3 has 17 amino acids. This CDR3 is CASTPSGLAVRTDTQYF. The CDR3 DNA reads TGTGCCAGCACCCCATCGGGACTAGCGGTTCGCACAGATACGCAGTATTTT.

In its sample, this clone was seen a few times. This chain joins TRBV28 and TRBJ2-7; 9 bases line up with TRBD2. Germline loops: CDR1 MDHEN, CDR2 SYDVKM. The CDR3 totals 15 residues. The ends lost 2 bases at V and 4 bases at J; junction bases unmatched: 6. CDR3 loop: CASSLNSGRIYEQYF. CDR3 bases: TGTGCCAGCAGTTTAAATAGCGGGAGAATATACGAGCAGTACTTC.

The genes are TRBV9 and TRBJ2-2; TRBD1 aligns across 8 bases. CDR3 size: 15 residues. The V and J ends lost 4 bases and 7 bases, in that order; junction bases with no gene match: 9. Germline CDR1 SGDLS, CDR2 YYNGEE. CDR3 bases: TGTGCCAGCAGCAAACGGGACAGGTTCGACGGGGAGCTGTTTTTT. Residues: CASSKRDRFDGELFF.

The chain links TRBV7-2 to TRBJ1-5, with 8 bases aligning to TRBD1. V was pared by 3 bases and J by 4 bases, with 5 bases of the junction left unmatched. Per the germline V gene, CDR1 is SGHTA and CDR2 is FQGNSA. The CDR3 has 15 residues. CDR3 residues: CASSFEDRANQPQHF. Here the CDR3 DNA reads TGTGCCAGCAGCTTCGAGGACAGGGCGAATCAGCCCCAGCATTTT.

V gene TRBV9 combines with J gene TRBJ1-5; 10 bases align to TRBD1. V lost 3 bases, J lost 6 bases, and 6 bases stayed unmatched. The CDR3 runs to 15 residues. The germline CDR1 and CDR2 sequences are SGDLS and YYNGEE. The CDR3 sequence is CASSAGTGASQPQHF. CDR3 in DNA: TGTGCCAGCAGCGCCGGGACAGGGGCAAGTCAGCCCCAGCATTTT.

The chain joins TRBV27 to TRBJ2-7; D is perhaps TRBD2 (5 bases). This CDR3 comprises 14 residues. Germline CDR1 is MNHEY and CDR2 is SMNVEV (reference sequence). Trimming removed 5 bases from V and 2 bases from J, with 13 bases in between. The CDR3 region has the DNA TGTGCCAGCAGTCCCATTAGCGTGGCCTACGAGCAGTACTTC. Its protein product is CASSPISVAYEQYF.

The chain is built from TRBV28 and TRBJ1-1; D might be TRBD1 (5 bases). The CDR3 is 15 amino acids. Germline V lookup: CDR1 MDHEN, CDR2 SYDVKM. The V end lost 7 bases, the J end lost 4 bases, and 19 bases lay between the germline ends. CDR3 sequence: CASTSPGRGVTEAFF. CDR3 nucleotides: TGTGCCAGCACCTCTCCAGGGCGTGGGGTCACTGAAGCTTTCTTT.